These T cell receptor beta chains were read from a single sample in a study of T cells in Graves' hyperthyroidism and ophthalmopathy. TCRdb itself ran the multiplex PCR reads through MiXCR, one entry per CDR3 protein. Of about 210,000 distinct CDR3 sequences listed, 17% were seen once; the top ten hold around 52%. Sequencing used blood. All receptors come from a man aged 45-65 years with Graves' hyperthyroidism. Each CDR3 is given with its conserved first and last residue.

V: TRBV3-1
J: TRBJ1-1
CDR3: CASSQEEAGFRNTEAFF

V: TRBV30
J: TRBJ2-1
CDR3: CAWSLAGVYNEQFF

V: TRBV11-3
J: TRBJ2-1
CDR3: CASSPPWGSYNEQFF

V: TRBV28
J: TRBJ2-1
CDR3: CASSRPEGEQFF

V: TRBV7-3
J: TRBJ2-3
CDR3: CASSLTAGGTDTQYF

V: TRBV7-9
J: TRBJ2-3
CDR3: CASSLDPALSDTQYF

V: TRBV6-1
J: TRBJ2-7
CDR3: CASSEVGGREQYF

V: TRBV29-1
J: TRBJ2-2
CDR3: CSVGQGLTGELFF

V: TRBV28
J: TRBJ2-4
CDR3: CASSRRLAGESRRKNIQYF

V: TRBV7-2
J: TRBJ2-1
CDR3: CASSEGGGNNEQFF

V: TRBV11-3
J: TRBJ2-5
CDR3: CASSLYGGFGETQYF

V: TRBV18
J: TRBJ2-5
CDR3: CASSPSTQETQYF

V: TRBV6-1
J: TRBJ2-7
CDR3: CASSEGGSVAYEQYF

V: TRBV5-1
J: TRBJ2-7
CDR3: CASSLTGMLAAYEQYF

V: TRBV7-2
J: TRBJ2-1
CDR3: CASSPSVEQFF

V: TRBV2
J: TRBJ1-6
CDR3: CASRGSWDRDSPLHF

V: TRBV9
J: TRBJ1-3
CDR3: CASSPRDRYSGNTIYF

V: TRBV25-1
J: TRBJ2-3
CDR3: CASPRRGARSTDTQYF

V: TRBV18
J: TRBJ2-3
CDR3: CASSPGVGTDTQYF

V: TRBV2
J: TRBJ1-2
CDR3: CASSAPGGSSYGYTF

V: TRBV29-1
J: TRBJ2-5
CDR3: CSVTGLAGGPKETQYF

V: TRBV27
J: TRBJ2-1
CDR3: CASRLAGAHEQFF

V: TRBV5-1
J: TRBJ1-4
CDR3: CASSWDNRSEKLFF

V: TRBV7-9
J: TRBJ2-7
CDR3: CASSSREVNYEQYF

V: TRBV28
J: TRBJ1-5
CDR3: CASSFRGTYSNQPQHF

V: TRBV7-9
J: TRBJ2-3
CDR3: CASSLGMTVGVTDTQYF

V: TRBV27
J: TRBJ2-7
CDR3: CASRRDGHYEQYF

V: TRBV14
J: TRBJ2-3
CDR3: CASSPSTGRDTQYF

V: TRBV20-1
J: TRBJ2-5
CDR3: CSARDPAGLETQYF

V: TRBV28
J: TRBJ2-7
CDR3: CASSSTWYEQYF

V: TRBV27
J: TRBJ2-1
CDR3: CASSLYGTSGNNEQFF

V: TRBV5-1
J: TRBJ1-1
CDR3: CASSLGDMNTEAFF

V: TRBV6-4
J: TRBJ2-2
CDR3: CASSERDRANTGELFF

V: TRBV6-2/TRBV6-3
J: TRBJ2-3
CDR3: CASRHASGGIADTQYF

V: TRBV14
J: TRBJ2-7
CDR3: CASSQDYWREGSYEQYF